A selection of T cell receptor beta chains follows, all from one sample in a study of shared clonotypes between healthy human individuals. Some clones are missing from TCRdb's copy, which holds only in-frame ones; the method was immunoSEQ multiplex PCR. The sample has about 2.4 million clones; 90% to 95% are singletons. The sample comprised naive CD4+ T cells from PBMCs. These receptors came from a man aged 18 to 29 in good health. Some clones in this sample may be carry-over from other donors' samples. The CDR3 runs from the conserved cysteine through the conserved F or W. Each record gives: J gene, D gene, clone size, V gene, CDR3 protein, CDR3 DNA. D genes are given only for firm matches. Clone size is stated in some rows and not others, as once, few, many or a class when expanded.

j_gene: TRBJ2-3
d_gene: TRBD2
abundance: .
v_gene: TRBV5-1
CDR3aa: CASSRLAGPDTQYF
CDR3nt: TGCGCCAGCAGCAGACTAGCGGGCCCAGATACGCAGTATTTT

j_gene: TRBJ2-7
d_gene: .
abundance: .
v_gene: TRBV5-8
CDR3aa: CASSVRGYEQYF
CDR3nt: TGTGCCAGCAGCGTCCGGGGTTACGAGCAGTACTTC

j_gene: TRBJ1-3
d_gene: .
abundance: .
v_gene: TRBV9
CDR3aa: CASSPRGGSGNTIYF
CDR3nt: TGTGCCAGCAGCCCTCGAGGTGGCTCTGGAAACACCATATATTTT

j_gene: TRBJ2-5
d_gene: .
abundance: .
v_gene: TRBV27
CDR3aa: CASSPFQGQETQYF
CDR3nt: TGTGCCAGCAGTCCCTTCCAGGGCCAAGAGACCCAGTACTTC

j_gene: TRBJ1-5
d_gene: TRBD1
abundance: .
v_gene: TRBV27
CDR3aa: CASRATDRGNQPQHF
CDR3nt: TGTGCCAGCAGGGCAACGGACAGGGGCAATCAGCCCCAGCATTTT

j_gene: TRBJ1-3
d_gene: .
abundance: .
v_gene: TRBV18
CDR3aa: CASSPQGTSGNTIYF
CDR3nt: TGTGCCAGCTCACCGCAGGGGACTTCTGGAAACACCATATATTTT

j_gene: TRBJ2-5
d_gene: TRBD2
abundance: .
v_gene: TRBV27
CDR3aa: CASSFLSGEGETQYF
CDR3nt: TGTGCCAGCAGTTTTTTGAGCGGGGAGGGAGAGACCCAGTACTTC

j_gene: TRBJ2-1
d_gene: TRBD2
abundance: .
v_gene: TRBV4-3
CDR3aa: CASSQAPLGTSGNNEQFF
CDR3nt: TGCGCCAGCAGCCAAGCGCCCCTTGGGACTAGCGGTAACAATGAGCAGTTCTTC

j_gene: TRBJ1-5
d_gene: TRBD1
abundance: .
v_gene: TRBV5-6
CDR3aa: CASSWTGSNQPQHF
CDR3nt: TGTGCCAGCAGCTGGACAGGGTCGAATCAGCCCCAGCATTTT

j_gene: TRBJ1-1
d_gene: .
abundance: .
v_gene: TRBV5-1
CDR3aa: CASTVDSPVNTEAFF
CDR3nt: TGCGCCAGCACCGTAGACAGCCCAGTGAACACTGAAGCTTTCTTT

j_gene: TRBJ1-1
d_gene: TRBD1
abundance: few
v_gene: TRBV6-5
CDR3aa: CASSRGTVAEAFF
CDR3nt: TGTGCCAGCAGTCGTGGGACAGTGGCTGAAGCTTTCTTT

j_gene: TRBJ2-4
d_gene: .
abundance: .
v_gene: TRBV5-1
CDR3aa: CASSLLSPGENIQYF
CDR3nt: TGCGCCAGCAGCTTGCTTTCCCCAGGGGAAAACATTCAGTACTTC

j_gene: TRBJ1-4
d_gene: TRBD1
abundance: .
v_gene: TRBV30
CDR3aa: CAWSVQDRVQEKLFF
CDR3nt: TGTGCCTGGAGTGTTCAAGACAGGGTGCAGGAAAAACTGTTTTTT

j_gene: TRBJ1-1
d_gene: TRBD1
abundance: .
v_gene: TRBV19
CDR3aa: CASADRRNTEAFF
CDR3nt: TGTGCCAGTGCGGACAGGAGAAACACTGAAGCTTTCTTT

j_gene: TRBJ2-1
d_gene: .
abundance: .
v_gene: TRBV27
CDR3aa: CASSLGYTGNNEQFF
CDR3nt: TGTGCCAGCAGTTTAGGGTACACAGGGAACAATGAGCAGTTCTTC

j_gene: TRBJ1-3
d_gene: TRBD1
abundance: .
v_gene: TRBV30
CDR3aa: CAWNTGVGNTIYF
CDR3nt: TGTGCCTGGAACACAGGGGTTGGAAACACCATATATTTT

j_gene: TRBJ1-3
d_gene: TRBD1
abundance: .
v_gene: TRBV6-5
CDR3aa: CASSRQGPAGNTIYF
CDR3nt: TGTGCCAGCAGTAGACAGGGGCCCGCTGGAAACACCATATATTTT

j_gene: TRBJ2-3
d_gene: .
abundance: .
v_gene: TRBV5-1
CDR3aa: CASSLADRSTDTQYF
CDR3nt: TGCGCCAGCAGCTTGGCCGATAGGAGCACAGATACGCAGTATTTT

j_gene: TRBJ2-3
d_gene: .
abundance: once
v_gene: TRBV6-5
CDR3aa: CASSPGVGYTQYF
CDR3nt: TGTGCCAGCAGTCCAGGGGTGGGCTATACGCAGTATTTT

j_gene: TRBJ2-2
d_gene: .
abundance: .
v_gene: TRBV5-4
CDR3aa: CASSLVSTGELFF
CDR3nt: TGTGCCAGCAGCTTGGTATCTACCGGGGAGCTGTTTTTT

j_gene: TRBJ2-4
d_gene: TRBD2
abundance: .
v_gene: TRBV28
CDR3aa: CASSLSGSKENIQYF
CDR3nt: TGTGCCAGCAGTCTGAGCGGGAGTAAGGAAAACATTCAGTACTTC

j_gene: TRBJ1-4
d_gene: TRBD1
abundance: .
v_gene: TRBV7-9
CDR3aa: CASSLGQGYEKLFF
CDR3nt: TGTGCCAGCAGCCTGGGACAGGGATATGAAAAACTGTTTTTT

j_gene: TRBJ2-3
d_gene: TRBD2
abundance: .
v_gene: TRBV6-1
CDR3aa: CASSESPSGSGTDTQYF
CDR3nt: TGTGCCAGCAGTGAGTCTCCTAGCGGGAGTGGGACAGATACGCAGTATTTT

j_gene: TRBJ2-1
d_gene: .
abundance: .
v_gene: TRBV20-1
CDR3aa: CSASTRGEQFF
CDR3nt: TGCAGTGCTTCTACCCGGGGAGAGCAGTTCTTC

j_gene: TRBJ2-7
d_gene: .
abundance: .
v_gene: TRBV29-1
CDR3aa: CSVQTGISTYEQYF
CDR3nt: TGCAGCGTACAAACCGGGATTAGCACCTACGAGCAGTACTTC

j_gene: TRBJ1-2
d_gene: TRBD1
abundance: once
v_gene: TRBV7-2
CDR3aa: CASSSGQGNYGYTF
CDR3nt: TGTGCCAGCAGCTCGGGACAGGGGAACTATGGCTACACCTTC